The source of this T cell receptor beta chain is a study of cytomegalovirus exposure and HLA in healthy donors. The PCR was carried out with 60 Vbeta primers and 13 Jbeta primers. Per the original data handling: The count from a later analysis was some 76 million unique TCR beta chains, some 11 million of them shared. Libraries were prepared by immunoSEQ multiplex PCR; TCRdb keeps only in-frame clonotypes and omits some of them. V, J and clone size derive from that table, while D and trimming were established from the DNA sequence. The sample yields approximately 170,000 clones, around 80% seen once. Germline CDR1 and CDR2: SGHTS and YDEGEE. The CDR3 has 16 residues. V was clipped by 4 bases and J by 2 bases, with 17 bases between them.

Sample: PBMCs. The chain has TRBV5-8 and TRBJ2-3, with a possible D match to TRBD2 (6 bases). The TCR originated in a woman between 40 and 55 years old in good health and CMV-seronegative. CDR3 in DNA: TGTGCCAGCAGCCGTCCTAGCGATTTTACCACAGATACGCAGTATTTT. Residues: CASSRPSDFTTDTQYF.